This TCR beta chain was obtained from a study of cytomegalovirus exposure and HLA in healthy donors. General study findings and limits: HLA-A and HLA-B allele assignments for most subjects were reportedly predicted accurately using TCR beta sequences.

The PCR ran on 60 Vbeta and 13 Jbeta primers. Sequencing used immunoSEQ multiplex PCR; TCRdb keeps in-frame clones, though not all of them. The profile shows around 240,000 clones, about four fifths of them singletons. Remarks on this clone: Its antigen is unknown.

Trimming cost V 1 base and J 0 bases, with 16 bases left between them. The CDR3 covers 19 residues. The germline CDR1 and CDR2 sequences are LNHNV and YYDKDF (reference sequence). Sequences were obtained from PBMCs. This chain links TRBV15 with TRBJ2-6, with D possibly being TRBD1 (6 bases). The clonotype was recovered from a woman in her 40s in good health and CMV-seropositive. CDR3 residues: CATSRGRQVFLSGANVLTF. DNA for the CDR3: TGTGCCACCAGCAGAGGCCGACAGGTCTTCCTCTCTGGGGCCAACGTCCTGACTTTC.